These 16 T cell receptor beta chains share one sample of origin, sequenced in a study of shared clonotypes between healthy human individuals. The naive CD8 subset, CD45RO-negative cells positively selected for CCR7, excluded terminally differentiated effector memory CD45RA+ cells. Measured with immunoSEQ multiplex PCR; TCRdb has only the in-frame clones, and not every one. This table holds 660,000 or so clones, around 96% found once. The sample comprised naive CD8+ T cells sorted from blood. These receptor sequences come from a woman between 25 and 40 years old in good health.

The V call is TRBV2, the J call TRBJ2-1; tentative D call: TRBD2 (6 bases). Germline-derived CDR1 and CDR2 are SNHLY and FYNNEI. CDR3 length: 12 amino acids. With 11 bases removed from V and 6 bases from J, the gap between germline ends came to 14 bases. Here the CDR3 DNA reads TGTGCCGGGGGGACCGACAGCAATGAGCAGTTCTTC. This encodes CAGGTDSNEQFF.

In the case of this clone: The same CDR3 is also encoded by other DNA sequences in this sample. The CDR3 loop reads CASTSYEQYF. Written as DNA, the CDR3 is TGTGCCAGCACGTCCTACGAGCAGTACTTC. The chain uses TRBV27 and TRBJ2-7; unclear D gene. Germline V gene sequence: CDR1 MNHEY, CDR2 SMNVEV (reference sequence). Trimming left V 7 bases short and J 1 base short, with 2 bases between. This CDR3 spans 10 amino acids.

As DNA, the CDR3 is TGTGCCAGCAGCCTTGAGACAGGGAATCAGCCCCAGCATTTT. This translates into CASSLETGNQPQHF. This rearrangement joins TRBV5-5 to TRBJ1-5; 7 bases are shared with TRBD1. The CDR3 length is 14 residues. The ends lost 4 bases at V and 4 bases at J; junction bases unmatched: 5. Per the germline V gene, CDR1 is SGHKS and CDR2 is YYEKEE (reference sequence).

This clone was counted once. The genes are TRBV7-9 and TRBJ2-1; 8 bases are shared with TRBD1. Germline V gene data show CDR1 as SEHNR and CDR2 as FQNEAQ (reference sequence). CDR3 size: 15 residues. Unmatched junction bases numbered 5, after V lost 4 bases and J lost 3 bases. The CDR3 DNA reads as TGTGCCAGCAGCTCAGACAGGGGAAACTACAATGAGCAGTTCTTC. Its protein product is CASSSDRGNYNEQFF.

The J gene is TRBJ1-1, the V gene TRBV12-5; 7 nucleotides match TRBD1. The V gene end was trimmed by 0 bases and the J gene end by 4 bases; junction bases not matched to a gene: 11. CDR1 and CDR2 (germline): LGHNT, FRNRAP. CDR3 length: 17 amino acids. DNA for the CDR3: TGTGCTAGTGGTTTGGTACTGTCCGACAGGGTGGTCACTGAAGCTTTCTTT. Its translation: CASGLVLSDRVVTEAFF. Variable domain in full (rest from reference TRBV12-5 and TRBJ1-1): DARVTQTPRHKVTEMGQEVTMRCQPILGHNTVFWYRQTMMQGLELLAYFRNRAPLDDSGMPKDRFSAEMPDATLATLKIQPSEPRDSAVYFCASGLVLSDRVVTEAFFGQGTRLTVV.

This clone occurred a few times. The V gene is TRBV27, the J gene TRBJ1-3; D is uncertain. V dropped 2 bases and J dropped 4 bases, with 0 bases sitting between them. Per the germline V gene, CDR1 is MNHEY and CDR2 is SMNVEV (reference sequence). The length of the CDR3 is 11 residues. CDR3: CASSLGNTIYF. In DNA, the CDR3 is TGTGCCAGCAGTTTAGGAAACACCATATATTTT.

V usage is TRBV6-5 and J usage is TRBJ1-2; D is perhaps TRBD1 (6 bases). The CDR3 covers 16 residues. Germline lookup yields CDR1 MNHEY and CDR2 SVGAGI. With 0 bases removed from V and 4 bases from J, the gap between germline ends came to 15 bases. CDR3 nucleotides: TGTGCCAGCAGTTACTCGCAGGGGATAAAGGTCTATGGCTACACCTTC. Translation gives CASSYSQGIKVYGYTF.

There are a few counts of this clone. The chain employs TRBV4-1 and TRBJ1-5, with D unclear. The CDR3 length is 15 residues. Germline assignment: CDR1 MGHRA and CDR2 YSYEKL. The ends were cut back, 0 bases at V and 7 bases at J, with 13 bases in the middle. CDR3 amino acids: CASSQDTSVRQPQHF. The CDR3 DNA sequence: TGCGCCAGCAGCCAAGATACTTCGGTACGGCAGCCCCAGCATTTT.

The V call is TRBV7-8, the J call TRBJ1-5; 7 positions match TRBD1. The junction had 11 bases not matched to a gene; V was cut back by 0 bases and J by 6 bases. The CDR3 spans 17 residues. Germline V gives CDR1 SGHVS, CDR2 FQNEAQ. This chain's CDR3 is CASSLALVGGLGQPQHF. The CDR3 nucleotides read TGTGCCAGCAGCTTAGCGCTGGTAGGGGGCTTAGGTCAGCCCCAGCATTTT.

This chain joins TRBV13 and TRBJ2-2; the D call may be TRBD1 or TRBD2 (6 bases each). Deletions cut 5 bases from V and 2 bases from J, with 15 bases between. Germline loops: CDR1 PRHDT, CDR2 FYEKMQ (reference sequence). The CDR3 is 16 amino acids. The CDR3 coding sequence is TGTGCCAGCAGCATAAGGGGGGTCAGAAACACCGGGGAGCTGTTTTTT. Translation gives CASSIRGVRNTGELFF.

The chain recombines TRBV28 with TRBJ1-1; 7 bases fit TRBD1. Trimming cost V 5 bases and J 4 bases; bases outside gene matches: 7. The CDR3 runs 14 residues. Germline V gene lookup returns CDR1 MDHEN and CDR2 SYDVKM. CDR3 residues: CASSRQGTATEAFF. In DNA, the CDR3 is TGTGCCAGCAGTCGACAGGGCACGGCCACTGAAGCTTTCTTT.

This clone occurred once. The genes are TRBV11-1 and TRBJ2-1; 11 bases line up with TRBD2. The germline V gene encodes CDR1 SGHAT and CDR2 FQDESV (reference sequence). The CDR3 contains 16 residues. After removal of 5 bases from V and 3 bases from J, the junction contained 6 bases not matched to a gene. The DNA of the CDR3 is TGTGCCAGCAGCCTTCGGACTAGCGGGCGCTACAATGAGCAGTTCTTC. Translating gives CASSLRTSGRYNEQFF.

This clone was found once. The chain has TRBV18 and TRBJ2-3, with TRBD1 identical over 9 bases. Trimming took 1 base from V and 6 from J; bases not matched to a gene: 11. The length of the CDR3 is 17 residues. Germline CDR1 KGHSH, CDR2 LQKENI. The CDR3 region is CASSPRSTGGNMDTQYF. In DNA form, the CDR3 reads TGTGCCAGCTCACCACGAAGTACAGGGGGCAATATGGATACGCAGTATTTT. The full variable domain, completed using reference TRBV18 and TRBJ2-3, is NAGVMQNPRHLVRRRGQEARLRCSPMKGHSHVYWYRQLPEEGLKFMVYLQKENIIDESGMPKERFSAEFPKEGPSILRIQQVVRGDSAAYFCASSPRSTGGNMDTQYFGPGTRLTVL.

This clone was found once. The J gene is TRBJ1-1, the V gene TRBV6-6; D not certain. Trimming stripped 2 bases from V and 6 bases from J, with 7 bases between. Germline CDR1 reads MNHNY; CDR2 reads SVGAGI (reference sequence). This CDR3 is built from 12 residues. This chain's CDR3 is CASSYALPEAFF. The CDR3, as DNA: TGTGCCAGCAGTTACGCGCTCCCTGAAGCTTTCTTT.

As concerns this clone: This sample also contains other DNA sequences that code for the same CDR3. CDR3 in amino acids: CASSQDSGSDAYEQYF. For the CDR3, the DNA is TGTGCCAGCAGCCAAGACAGCGGGAGTGATGCCTACGAGCAGTACTTC. The V call is TRBV4-2, the J call TRBJ2-7; 8 bases are shared with TRBD2. V trimming: 0 bases; J trimming: 2 bases; junction bases outside the gene matches: 6. Germline CDR1 is LGHNA and CDR2 is YNFKEQ. The CDR3 loop spans 16 amino acids.

V gene TRBV5-4 combines with J gene TRBJ1-2, with TRBD1 identical over 9 bases. The germline V gene has CDR1 SGHNT and CDR2 YYREEE (reference sequence). This CDR3 has 16 residues. Trimming at V came to 4 bases and at J to 3 bases, leaving 10 bases not matched to a gene. The CDR3 DNA reads TGTGCCAGCAGCCCGGTCCCGGGACAGGGTTACTATGGCTACACCTTC. Encoded protein: CASSPVPGQGYYGYTF. The full variable domain, with the rest looked up from reference TRBV5-4 and TRBJ1-2, is ETGVTQSPTHLIKTRGQQVTLRCSSQSGHNTVSWYQQALGQGPQFIFQYYREEENGRGNFPPRFSGLQFPNYSSELNVNALELDDSALYLCASSPVPGQGYYGYTFGSGTRLTVV.